The clone carrying this TCR beta chain has a handful of counts. The sample is drawn from a study of blood T cells in healthy people across ages. Through a sample-barcoded 5' primer and a J-beta primer mix, a second PCR was run for about 7 to 12 cycles. CDR3-containing paired-end reads numbered at least 2.5 million in each sample. MiXCR was run by TCRdb on the 5' RACE reads, yielding one entry per CDR3 protein. The top ten hold 11% of the sample, which has approximately 1.5 million distinct CDR3 sequences, 30% to 40% seen once. Germline assignment: CDR1 MDHEN and CDR2 SYDVKM. The CDR3 length is 14 residues. V lost 4 bases and J lost 4; bases outside the gene matches: 6.

The genes are TRBV28 and TRBJ2-7, with 8 bases fitting TRBD1. This receptor was taken from a woman aged 25-40 years in good health. Sequencing input: blood. This chain's CDR3 is CASSSPGGAYEQYF. The CDR3 DNA reads TGTGCCAGCAGTTCCCCAGGGGGCGCGTACGAGCAGTACTTC.